The 31 T cell receptor beta chains given below trace back to one sample, sequenced in a study of T cell responses to AZD1222 COVID-19 vaccine. This table comes from immunoSEQ multiplex PCR, and its TCRdb copy is limited to in-frame clones, with some not included. The data hold under 200,000 clones, with 94% observed a single time. Sample: peripheral blood, taken on day 0 of AZD1222 vaccination. The receptors were gathered from an adult in good health.

The chain has TRBV9 and TRBJ1-6; possibly TRBD1 for D (5 bases). CDR3 length: 15 residues. CDR1 is SGDLS, CDR2 YYNGEE, per germline. Trimming shortened V by 2 bases and J by 7 bases, and 13 bases separated the two germline ends. The CDR3, as DNA: TGTGCCAGCAGCGTTTCGACAGAACGAAATTCACCCCTCCACTTT. It codes for CASSVSTERNSPLHF.

This clone was counted once. The rearrangement joins TRBV28 to TRBJ2-7, with 9 bases matching TRBD1. The trim removed 3 bases at V and 1 base at J, leaving 4 bases unmatched. CDR3 length equals 15 residues. Per the germline V gene, CDR1 is MDHEN and CDR2 is SYDVKM. Written as DNA, the CDR3 is TGTGCCAGCAGTTTTTCCGGGACAGGGTCCTACGAGCAGTACTTC. Translation gives CASSFSGTGSYEQYF.

Only one count was recorded for this clone. J is TRBJ2-5 and V is TRBV2; D might be TRBD2 (5 bases). Germline V gene sequence: CDR1 SNHLY, CDR2 FYNNEI. Trimming cost V 5 bases and J 4 bases, with 20 bases left between them. The length of the CDR3 is 16 residues. CDR3 nucleotides: TGTGCCAGCAGTACTAGTCTTGCGGGTGCGCCAGAGACCCAGTACTTC. Residues: CASSTSLAGAPETQYF.

V gene TRBV4-1 combines with J gene TRBJ1-5, with D possibly TRBD1 on 5 matching bases. This CDR3 region has 18 residues. The V end was cut by 0 bases, the J end by 7 bases, with 22 bases between. CDR1 is MGHRA, CDR2 YSYEKL, per germline. The CDR3 DNA reads as TGCGCCAGCAGCCAAGAATATAGTCCGAGCCCAGGGTGGCAGCCCCAGCATTTT. This sequence encodes CASSQEYSPSPGWQPQHF.

The rearrangement joins TRBV6-5 to TRBJ1-4, with D perhaps TRBD1 (6 bases). Germline V gives CDR1 MNHEY, CDR2 SVGAGI. The length of the CDR3 is 15 residues. V lost 6 bases and J lost 5, with 16 bases in between. CDR3 protein: CASRSTGTLNEKLFF. In nucleotides, the CDR3 is TGTGCCAGCAGGTCAACCGGGACACTAAATGAAAAACTGTTTTTT.

The chain couples TRBV24-1 to TRBJ2-1, with D possibly TRBD1 on 6 matching bases. Looked up from germline, CDR1 is KGHDR and CDR2 is SFDVKD. The V end was cut by 3 bases, the J end by 8 bases, with 13 bases between. This CDR3 is built from 14 residues. The CDR3 nucleotides are TGTGCCACCAGTGATACCGGGACATTGGATGAGCAGTTCTTC. This encodes CATSDTGTLDEQFF.

The rearrangement links TRBV19 to TRBJ1-4; D remains ambiguous. There are 13 residues in the CDR3. CDR1 LNHDA and CDR2 SQIVND come from the germline V gene (reference sequence). Trimming removed 7 bases at V and 0 bases at J, with 6 bases between. This CDR3 is CASKEATNEKLFF. In DNA, the CDR3 is TGTGCCAGTAAGGAAGCAACTAATGAAAAACTGTTTTTT.

The chain links TRBV11-2 to TRBJ2-7; possibly TRBD1 for D (6 bases). There are 16 residues in the CDR3. Per germline, CDR1 SGHAT and CDR2 FQNNGV. Trimming left V 5 bases short and J 5 bases short, with 22 bases between. The CDR3 DNA sequence: TGTGCCAGCAGCCCGGCCCTAGGACAGCCTCTTAACGAGCAGTACTTC. This gives the protein CASSPALGQPLNEQYF.

The gene calls are TRBV5-1 and TRBJ1-6; the D is unclear. V was clipped by 0 bases and J by 10 bases, with 11 bases between them. Germline CDR1 SGHRS, CDR2 YFSETQ. The CDR3 has 14 amino acids. CDR3 region: CASSLAATRSPLHF. DNA of the CDR3: TGCGCCAGCAGCTTGGCCGCAACGAGGTCACCCCTCCACTTT.

V gene TRBV19 combines with J gene TRBJ1-3, with D unclear. The CDR3 extends over 13 amino acids. The V end lost 6 bases, the J end lost 0 bases, and 6 bases lay between the germline ends. Per germline, CDR1 LNHDA and CDR2 SQIVND (reference sequence). The CDR3 region is CASSRFSGNTIYF. CDR3 nucleotide sequence: TGTGCCAGTAGCCGATTCTCTGGAAACACCATATATTTT.

In its sample, this clone was seen once. The genes are TRBV11-3 and TRBJ1-1; D gene ambiguous. Germline V CDR1 and CDR2: SGHNT, YENEEA. This CDR3 is built from 17 residues. V gave up 2 bases and J gave up 3 bases, with 19 bases separating them. The CDR3 DNA sequence: TGTGCCAGCAGCTTACTGTTGTTGGCCCGCTCAGACACTGAAGCTTTCTTT. It is translated as CASSLLLLARSDTEAFF. The entire variable domain, with the rest obtained from reference TRBV11-3 and TRBJ1-1, is as follows: EAGVVQSPRYKIIEKKQPVAFWCNPISGHNTLYWYLQNLGQGPELLIRYENEEAVDDSQLPKDRFSAERLKGVDSTLKIQPAELGDSAVYLCASSLLLLARSDTEAFFGQGTRLTVV.

This chain connects TRBV5-1 to TRBJ1-1; D is unresolved. Germline CDR1 SGHRS, CDR2 YFSETQ. The CDR3 covers 15 residues. V lost 0 bases to trimming and J lost 1 base, with 10 bases between them. The CDR3 sequence is CASSLADTRNTEAFF. In DNA form, the CDR3 reads TGCGCCAGCAGCTTGGCCGACACTAGGAACACTGAAGCTTTCTTT.

The chain couples TRBV19 to TRBJ1-2; a possible D gene is TRBD1 (6 bases). Deletions cut 5 bases from V and 0 bases from J, with 16 bases between. This CDR3 region has 16 residues. Germline values: CDR1 LNHDA, CDR2 SQIVND (reference sequence). CDR3 nucleotides: TGTGCCAGTAGTGAAAATGCAGGGGCCACTAACTATGGCTACACCTTC. Protein: CASSENAGATNYGYTF. Full variable domain (remainder filled in from reference TRBV19 and TRBJ1-2): DGGITQSPKYLFRKEGQNVTLSCEQNLNHDAMYWYRQDPGQGLRLIYYSQIVNDFQKGDIAEGYSVSREKKESFPLTVTSAQKNPTAFYLCASSENAGATNYGYTFGSGTRLTVV.

CDR3 nucleotides: TGTGCCAGCAGTTTAGCGCTTGATCAGCCCCAGCATTTT. Translation: CASSLALDQPQHF. The V gene is TRBV12-3 or TRBV12-4, the J gene TRBJ1-5; D uncertain. V was clipped by 0 bases and J by 5 bases, with 5 bases between them. The CDR3 has 13 amino acids.

The chain uses TRBV9 and TRBJ2-1, with D possibly matching TRBD2 (5 bases). The germline gives CDR1 SGDLS, CDR2 YYNGEE. Trimming stripped 5 bases from V and 5 bases from J, with 8 bases between. The CDR3 runs to 12 residues. The CDR3 nucleotides read TGTGCCAGCAGTCGGGAAAACAATGAGCAGTTCTTC. Translated, it gives CASSRENNEQFF.

V usage is TRBV6-5 and J usage is TRBJ2-5, with D unclear. V was pared by 8 bases and J by 3 bases, with 16 bases between. This CDR3 comprises 14 residues. Germline values: CDR1 MNHEY, CDR2 SVGAGI. DNA of the CDR3: TGTGCCAGCTTTCCTTCCCGCTTGAAAGAGACCCAGTACTTC. Translation gives CASFPSRLKETQYF.

This chain's CDR3 is CASSQAGRVVAGYTF. The DNA for the CDR3 is TGTGCCAGCAGCCAAGCGGGCCGAGTGGTGGCTGGCTACACCTTC. This chain joins TRBV14 and TRBJ1-2; D is undetermined. V was clipped by 1 base and J by 7 bases, with 16 bases between them. Germline V CDR1 and CDR2: SGHDN, FVKESK. This CDR3 region has 15 residues.

This rearrangement joins TRBV7-2 to TRBJ2-2, with D tentatively TRBD2 (5 bases). CDR3 size: 15 residues. Looked up from germline, CDR1 is SGHTA and CDR2 is FQGNSA. V gave up 3 bases and J gave up 5 bases, with 13 bases separating them. For the CDR3, the DNA is TGTGCCAGCAGCTTGACGGGAATATATACCGGGGAGCTGTTTTTT. Protein: CASSLTGIYTGELFF.

This chain's CDR3 is CASSLERDPYNEQFF. The CDR3 DNA reads as TGTGCCAGCAGCTTAGAGCGGGACCCCTACAATGAGCAGTTCTTC. The chain employs TRBV5-4 and TRBJ2-1; 7 bases agree with TRBD2. The CDR3 sequence is 15 residues long. Unmatched junction bases numbered 4, after V lost 2 bases and J lost 2 bases. Germline V gene lookup returns CDR1 SGHNT and CDR2 YYREEE (reference sequence).

J is TRBJ2-7 and V is TRBV6-5; D ambiguous. There are 15 residues in the CDR3. Germline values: CDR1 MNHEY, CDR2 SVGAGI. Trimming removed 0 bases at V and 0 bases at J, with 9 bases between. The CDR3 DNA follows: TGTGCCAGCAGTTACTCGAGCACTACCTCCTACGAGCAGTACTTC. Protein product: CASSYSSTTSYEQYF.

DNA for the CDR3: TGTGCCAGCAGCTTTAACGGACAGGGGGGGAATTCACCCCTCCACTTT. Amino acids: CASSFNGQGGNSPLHF. The rearrangement uses TRBV5-5 and TRBJ1-6; 10 bases align to TRBD1. The CDR3 covers 16 residues. Trimming cost V 2 bases and J 7 bases; bases outside gene matches: 6. Germline V gene sequence: CDR1 SGHKS, CDR2 YYEKEE (reference sequence).

The chain uses TRBV27 and TRBJ2-3; no reliable D call. Germline CDR1 is MNHEY and CDR2 is SMNVEV (reference sequence). With 1 base removed from V and 0 bases from J, the gap between germline ends came to 17 bases. The CDR3 runs to 18 residues. The CDR3 spells CASSLWGFSELSTDTQYF. For the CDR3, the DNA is TGTGCCAGCAGTTTATGGGGTTTCTCGGAACTTAGCACAGATACGCAGTATTTT.

This clone was detected only once. The chain carries TRBV25-1 and TRBJ1-2; D ambiguous. Germline V gene data show CDR1 as MGHDK and CDR2 as SYGVNS. The CDR3 runs 14 residues. The V end lost 4 bases, the J end lost 2 bases, and 11 bases lay between the germline ends. DNA for the CDR3: TGTGCCAGCAGTGTAGTCGGTCTGAACTATGGCTACACCTTC. The encoded protein is CASSVVGLNYGYTF.

The genes are TRBV5-1 and TRBJ2-1; D ambiguous. V was shortened by 4 bases and J by 10 bases, with 12 bases between the two germline ends. Germline CDR1 SGHRS, CDR2 YFSETQ. The CDR3 length is 12 residues. In DNA, the CDR3 is TGCGCCAGCAGCGTGCAGTCGGCGGAGCAGTTCTTC. Translation: CASSVQSAEQFF.

The chain uses TRBV28 and TRBJ2-7, with 10 bases that match TRBD2. CDR3 length: 16 amino acids. Germline-derived CDR1 and CDR2 are MDHEN and SYDVKM. J gave up 6 bases and V 6 bases, and 14 bases lay outside the gene matches. The CDR3 here is CASSPPWASGSSEQYF. In nucleotides, the CDR3 is TGTGCCAGCAGCCCCCCTTGGGCTAGCGGGAGTTCCGAGCAGTACTTC.

This clone showed up just once. This chain connects TRBV3-1 (or the pseudogene TRBV3-2) to TRBJ2-5; D remains unclear. Germline assignment: CDR1 LGHDT and CDR2 YNNKEL (reference sequence). Trimming left V 3 bases short and J 2 bases short, with 10 bases between. The CDR3 contains 14 residues. The CDR3: CASSQFVQQETQYF. The CDR3 region has the DNA TGTGCCAGCAGCCAGTTCGTGCAACAAGAGACCCAGTACTTC.

The rearrangement uses TRBV4-2 and TRBJ2-5; 12 bases line up with TRBD2. The J segment lost 5 bases and the V segment lost 2 bases, leaving 9 bases of the junction unmatched. CDR1 and CDR2 from the germline V gene are LGHNA and YNFKEQ. The CDR3 runs 17 residues. This CDR3 reads CASSQSLAGGEGETQYF. For the CDR3, the DNA is TGTGCCAGCAGCCAATCCCTAGCGGGAGGGGAGGGGGAGACCCAGTACTTC.

The V gene is TRBV14, the J gene TRBJ2-1; a weak D match, TRBD2 (6 bases). Germline V gives CDR1 SGHDN, CDR2 FVKESK. Deletions cut 3 bases from V and 4 bases from J, with 19 bases between. The CDR3 consists of 17 residues. The CDR3, as DNA: TGTGCCAGCAGCCATATCCGACTGATCGGGGGTTACAATGAGCAGTTCTTC. Protein product: CASSHIRLIGGYNEQFF.

The genes are TRBV5-1 and TRBJ1-5, with D hard to call. The V and J ends lost 0 bases and 3 bases respectively, with 10 bases between them. The CDR3 covers 15 residues. The germline gives CDR1 SGHRS, CDR2 YFSETQ. This CDR3 is CASSLEGGDNQPQHF. Here the CDR3 DNA reads TGCGCCAGCAGCTTGGAGGGCGGAGACAATCAGCCCCAGCATTTT.

V gene TRBV9 combines with J gene TRBJ2-1; no clear D gene. The CDR3 is 14 residues long. Germline V gene data show CDR1 as SGDLS and CDR2 as YYNGEE. Trimming pared 2 bases from V and 4 bases from J, leaving 10 bases between. The CDR3 bases are TGTGCCAGCAGCGTTAACAGATTTTACAATGAGCAGTTCTTC. It is translated as CASSVNRFYNEQFF. Together with reference TRBV9 and TRBJ2-1, the CDR3 gives the full variable domain: DSGVTQTPKHLITATGQRVTLRCSPRSGDLSVYWYQQSLDQGLQFLIQYYNGEERAKGNILERFSAQQFPDLHSELNLSSLELGDSALYFCASSVNRFYNEQFFGPGTRLTVL.

This clone was found once. The rearrangement joins TRBV14 to TRBJ1-2; D is uncertain. There are 13 residues in the CDR3. Germline CDR1 and CDR2: SGHDN and FVKESK. V lost 0 bases and J lost 8, with 10 bases in between. CDR3 sequence reads: CASSQDWRAGYTF. The CDR3 DNA reads as TGTGCCAGCAGCCAAGATTGGAGGGCCGGCTACACCTTC.